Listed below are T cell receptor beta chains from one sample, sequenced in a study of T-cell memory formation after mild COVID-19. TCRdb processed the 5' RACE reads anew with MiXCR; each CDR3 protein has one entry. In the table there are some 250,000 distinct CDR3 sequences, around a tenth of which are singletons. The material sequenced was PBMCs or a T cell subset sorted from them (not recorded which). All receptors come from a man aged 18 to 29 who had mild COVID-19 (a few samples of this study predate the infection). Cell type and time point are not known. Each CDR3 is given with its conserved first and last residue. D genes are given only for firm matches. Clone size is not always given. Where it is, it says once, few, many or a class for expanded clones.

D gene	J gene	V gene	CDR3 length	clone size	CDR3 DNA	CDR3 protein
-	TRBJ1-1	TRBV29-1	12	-	TGCAGCGTCGCAGGTCCCGGGACAACGGCTTTCTTT	CSVAGPGTTAFF
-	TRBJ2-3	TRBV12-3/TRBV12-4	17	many	TGTGCCAGCAGCTACCGCTCCGGAGCGAGAAGCACAGATACGCAGTATTTT	CASSYRSGARSTDTQYF
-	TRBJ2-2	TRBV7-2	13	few	TGTAGTGGGGGAGACCTGAACACCGGGGAGCTGTTTTTT	CSGGDLNTGELFF
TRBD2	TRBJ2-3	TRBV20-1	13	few	TGCAGTGCTATTAGCGGGGGCACAGATACGCAGTATTTT	CSAISGGTDTQYF
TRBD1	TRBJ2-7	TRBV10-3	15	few	TGTGCCATCAGTGGGGGACAGGGGCTATCCTACGAGCAGTACTTC	CAISGGQGLSYEQYF
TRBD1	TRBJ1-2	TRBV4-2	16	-	TGTGCCAGCAGCCAAGGAAGGGACAGACTTAACTATGGCTACACCTTC	CASSQGRDRLNYGYTF
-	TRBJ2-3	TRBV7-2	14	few	TGTGCCAGCAGGTGGGCCGGGGAGGCAGATACGCAGTATTTT	CASRWAGEADTQYF
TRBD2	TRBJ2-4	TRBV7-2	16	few	TGTGCCAGCAGCCTAGGACTAGCGGGGGGGCTCGGCATTCAGTACTTC	CASSLGLAGGLGIQYF
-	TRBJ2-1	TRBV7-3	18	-	TGTGCCAGCAGCTTAAAACTAGGGGCTAGCTTTCTTAAGGATGAGCAGTTCTTC	CASSLKLGASFLKDEQFF
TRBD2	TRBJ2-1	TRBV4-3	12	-	TGCGCCAGCAGCCTTGCGGGGGATGAGCAGTTCTTC	CASSLAGDEQFF
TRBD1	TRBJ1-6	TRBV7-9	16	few	TGTGCCAGCAGCTTAATTGGTAGGGACAGAAATTCACCCCTCCACTTT	CASSLIGRDRNSPLHF
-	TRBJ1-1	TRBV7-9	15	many	TGTGCCAGCAGCTCCGTCGGAGAGCCAAGCACTGAAGCTTTCTTT	CASSSVGEPSTEAFF
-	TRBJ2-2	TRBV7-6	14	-	TGTGCCAGCGGGTCAGGCGTGGGCACCGGGGAGCTGTTTTTT	CASGSGVGTGELFF
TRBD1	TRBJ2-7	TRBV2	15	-	TGTGCCAGCAGGCAGGGACAGGTAAATTCCTACGAGCAGTACTTC	CASRQGQVNSYEQYF
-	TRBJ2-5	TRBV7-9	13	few	TGTGCCAGCAGCCCGGGGGAGGTGGAGACCCAGTACTTC	CASSPGEVETQYF
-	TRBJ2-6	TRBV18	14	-	TGTGCCAGCTCACAAGACGCTGGGGCCAACGTCCTGACTTTC	CASSQDAGANVLTF
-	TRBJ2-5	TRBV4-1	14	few	TGCGCCAGCAGCCAAGGGGGACTCCAAGAGACCCAGTACTTC	CASSQGGLQETQYF
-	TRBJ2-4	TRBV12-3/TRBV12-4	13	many	TGTGCCAGCAGTTTTTGGGCAGGAAACATTCAGTACTTC	CASSFWAGNIQYF
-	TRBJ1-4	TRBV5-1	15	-	TGCGCCAGCAGTCCTACGGGGCCAACTAATGAAAAACTGTTTTTT	CASSPTGPTNEKLFF
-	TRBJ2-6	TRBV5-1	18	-	TGCGCCAGCAGCTTGAGGGGGAGCCTGACCGCTGGGGCCAACGTCCTGACTTTC	CASSLRGSLTAGANVLTF
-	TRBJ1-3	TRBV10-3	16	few	TGTGCCATCAGTGAGAACGGCCCAACCTCTGGAAACACCATATATTTT	CAISENGPTSGNTIYF
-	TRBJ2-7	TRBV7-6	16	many	TGTGCCAGCAGCTTTGATGCGCCACCCCCGTTCTACGAGCAGTACTTC	CASSFDAPPPFYEQYF
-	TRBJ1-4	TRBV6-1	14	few	TGTGCCAGCACCCGGGACATGGAGGGTGAAAAACTGTTTTTT	CASTRDMEGEKLFF
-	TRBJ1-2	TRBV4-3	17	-	TGCGCCAGCAGCCAAGATCCCATAGCGAGGGTCGACTATGGCTACACCTTC	CASSQDPIARVDYGYTF
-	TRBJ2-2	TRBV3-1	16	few	TGTGCCAGCAGCTCTATAGGGTCTTCGAACACCGGGGAGCTGTTTTTT	CASSSIGSSNTGELFF
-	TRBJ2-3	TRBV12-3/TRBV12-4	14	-	TGTGCCAGCTTTCTGGGGGGCTACACAGATACGCAGTATTTT	CASFLGGYTDTQYF
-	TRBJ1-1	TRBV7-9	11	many	TGTGCCAGCAGCTTGCGGACTGAAGCTTTCTTT	CASSLRTEAFF
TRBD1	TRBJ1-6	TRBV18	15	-	TGTGCCAGCTCACCAGGGGGACAGGAAAATTCACCCCTCCACTTT	CASSPGGQENSPLHF
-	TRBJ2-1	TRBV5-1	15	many	TGCGCCAGCAGCTTCGGGGGGCGCGAGATAGATGAGCAGTTCTTC	CASSFGGREIDEQFF
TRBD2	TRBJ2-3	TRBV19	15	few	TGTGCCAGTAGTAGTACTAGCGGGCACACAGATACGCAGTATTTT	CASSSTSGHTDTQYF
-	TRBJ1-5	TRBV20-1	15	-	TGCAGTGCTAGGGATCTCAGGGATAGCAATCAGCCCCAGCATTTT	CSARDLRDSNQPQHF
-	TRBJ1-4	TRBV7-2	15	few	TGTGCCAGCAGCTTAGGGGGGAACGTGGGTGAAAAACTGTTTTTT	CASSLGGNVGEKLFF
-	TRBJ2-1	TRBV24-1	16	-	TGTGCCACCAGTGAATCCGGGCGTTTGACCAACAATGAGCAGTTCTTC	CATSESGRLTNNEQFF
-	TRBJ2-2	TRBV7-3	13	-	TGTGCCAGCAGCTTCACTAGGGACGGGGAGCTGTTTTTT	CASSFTRDGELFF
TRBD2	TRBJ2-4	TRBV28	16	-	TGTGCCAGCAGCCCGCGGGGGGGCCTAGCCAAAAACATTCAGTACTTC	CASSPRGGLAKNIQYF
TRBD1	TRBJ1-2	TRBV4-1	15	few	TGCGCCAGCAGCCCCCCTGGGACAGCCGCCTATGGCTACACCTTC	CASSPPGTAAYGYTF
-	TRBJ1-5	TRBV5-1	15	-	TGCGCCAGCAGCTTGGAGGGGGTTAGCAATCAGCCCCAGCATTTT	CASSLEGVSNQPQHF
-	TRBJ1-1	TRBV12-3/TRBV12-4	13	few	TGTGCCAGCAGTAGGAGGGGGAACACTGAAGCTTTCTTT	CASSRRGNTEAFF
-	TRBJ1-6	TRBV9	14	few	TGTGCCAGCAGCGTAGAACAGGAGGGTTCACCCCTCCACTTT	CASSVEQEGSPLHF
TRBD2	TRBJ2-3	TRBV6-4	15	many	TGTGCCAGCAGTGAGGGTAGCGGGGGCACAGATACGCAGTATTTT	CASSEGSGGTDTQYF
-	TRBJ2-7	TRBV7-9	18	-	TGTGCCAGCAGCCCTATCAAGGACGAGAAAAGGAGCTCCTACGAGCAGTACTTC	CASSPIKDEKRSSYEQYF
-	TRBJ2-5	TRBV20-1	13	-	TGCAGTGCTAGAATCGACTGGCAAGAGACCCAGTACTTC	CSARIDWQETQYF
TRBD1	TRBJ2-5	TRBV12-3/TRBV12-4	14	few	TGTGCCAGCAGTTCAGGGGGCGGCCAAGAGACCCAGTACTTC	CASSSGGGQETQYF
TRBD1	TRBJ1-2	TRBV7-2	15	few	TGTGCCAGCAGCCCCGGACAGGGTGACGCCTATGGCTACACCTTC	CASSPGQGDAYGYTF
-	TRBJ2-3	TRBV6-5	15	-	TGTGCCAGCAGGATAACTAGTCAACCCACGGATACGCAGTATTTT	CASRITSQPTDTQYF
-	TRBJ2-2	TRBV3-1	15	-	TGTGCCAGCAGCAAATGGGACCTCAACACCGGGGAGCTGTTTTTT	CASSKWDLNTGELFF
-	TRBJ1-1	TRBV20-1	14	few	TGCAGTGCTAGACCCCCGGGGGCAAGGACTGAAGCTTTCTTT	CSARPPGARTEAFF
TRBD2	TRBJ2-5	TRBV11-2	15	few	TGTGCCAGCAGCTCCGGCAAAGGGGAGGGGGAGACCCAGTACTTC	CASSSGKGEGETQYF
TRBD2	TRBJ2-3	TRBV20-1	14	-	TGCAGTGCTAGAGTAGCGGGGGCCGCGTATACGCAGTATTTT	CSARVAGAAYTQYF
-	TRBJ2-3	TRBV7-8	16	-	TGTGCCAGCAGCTTAGTGGCGGGGGCACGCACAGATACGCAGTATTTT	CASSLVAGARTDTQYF
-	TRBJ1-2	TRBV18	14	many	TGTGCCAGCTCACCCAACGGTGGGGCTGGCGGCTACACCTTC	CASSPNGGAGGYTF
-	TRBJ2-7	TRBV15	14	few	TGTGCCACCAGCAGAACCTCTTCAGGCTACGAGCAGTACTTC	CATSRTSSGYEQYF
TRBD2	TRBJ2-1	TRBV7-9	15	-	TGTGCCAGCAGCCGGACTAGCGGCATCTACAATGAGCAGTTCTTC	CASSRTSGIYNEQFF
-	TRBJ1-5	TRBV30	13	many	TGTGCCTGGGGGAGGGAGAGCAATCAGCCCCAGCATTTT	CAWGRESNQPQHF